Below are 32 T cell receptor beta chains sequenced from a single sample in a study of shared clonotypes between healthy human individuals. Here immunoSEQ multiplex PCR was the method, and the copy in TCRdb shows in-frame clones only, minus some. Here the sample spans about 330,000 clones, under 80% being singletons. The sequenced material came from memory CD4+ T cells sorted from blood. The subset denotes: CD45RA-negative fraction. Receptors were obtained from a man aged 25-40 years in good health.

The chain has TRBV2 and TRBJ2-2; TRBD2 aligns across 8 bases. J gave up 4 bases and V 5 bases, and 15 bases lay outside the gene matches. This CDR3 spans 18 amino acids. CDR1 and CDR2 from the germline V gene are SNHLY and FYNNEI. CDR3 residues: CASSKRQGSGSTTGELFF. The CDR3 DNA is TGTGCCAGCAGTAAACGTCAGGGAAGCGGGAGTACCACCGGGGAGCTGTTTTTT.

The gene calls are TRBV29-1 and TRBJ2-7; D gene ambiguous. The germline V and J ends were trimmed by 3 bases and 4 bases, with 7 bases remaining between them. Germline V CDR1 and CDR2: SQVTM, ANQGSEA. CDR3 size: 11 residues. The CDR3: CSVEVGYEQYF. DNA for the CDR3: TGCAGCGTTGAGGTCGGGTACGAGCAGTACTTC.

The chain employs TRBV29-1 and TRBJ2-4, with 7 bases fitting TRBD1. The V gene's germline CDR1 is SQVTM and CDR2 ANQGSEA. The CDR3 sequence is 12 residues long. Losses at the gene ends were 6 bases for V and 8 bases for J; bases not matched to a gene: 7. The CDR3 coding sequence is TGCAGCGTAGGACAGGTACGGGACATTCAGTACTTC. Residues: CSVGQVRDIQYF.

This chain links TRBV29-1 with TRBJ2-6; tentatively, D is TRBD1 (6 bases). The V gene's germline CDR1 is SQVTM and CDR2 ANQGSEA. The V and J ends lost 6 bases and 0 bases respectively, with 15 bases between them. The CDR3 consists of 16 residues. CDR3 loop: CSVARDIDSGANVLTF. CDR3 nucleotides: TGCAGCGTAGCCCGGGACATTGACTCTGGGGCCAACGTCCTGACTTTC. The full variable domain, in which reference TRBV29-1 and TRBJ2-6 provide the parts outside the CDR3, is SAVISQKPSRDICQRGTSLTIQCQVDSQVTMMFWYRQQPGQSLTLIATANQGSEATYESGFVIDKFPISRPNLTFSTLTVSNMSPEDSSIYLCSVARDIDSGANVLTFGAGSRLTVL.

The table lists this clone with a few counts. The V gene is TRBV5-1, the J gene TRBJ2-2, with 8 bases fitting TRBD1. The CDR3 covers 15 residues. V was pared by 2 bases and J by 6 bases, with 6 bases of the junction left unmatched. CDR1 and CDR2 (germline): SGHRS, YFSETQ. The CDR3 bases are TGCGCCAGCAGCTTCGCGACAGGGGTGGCCGGGGAGCTGTTTTTT. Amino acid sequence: CASSFATGVAGELFF.

CDR3 in amino acids: CASSPRDGHFSYEQYF. In DNA form, the CDR3 reads TGTGCCAGCAGCCCTCGGGACGGCCACTTCTCCTACGAGCAGTACTTC. The chain employs TRBV9 and TRBJ2-7, with D perhaps assigned TRBD1 or TRBD2 (5 bases each). The CDR3 is 16 amino acids. CDR1 is SGDLS and CDR2 is YYNGEE in the germline V gene. Trimming cost V 4 bases and J 0 bases, with 17 bases left between them.

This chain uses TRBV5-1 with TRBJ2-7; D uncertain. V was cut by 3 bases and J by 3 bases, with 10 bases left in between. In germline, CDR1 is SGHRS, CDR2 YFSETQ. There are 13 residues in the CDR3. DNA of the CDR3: TGCGCCAGCAGCTCTACTAAAGACTACGAGCAGTACTTC. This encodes CASSSTKDYEQYF.

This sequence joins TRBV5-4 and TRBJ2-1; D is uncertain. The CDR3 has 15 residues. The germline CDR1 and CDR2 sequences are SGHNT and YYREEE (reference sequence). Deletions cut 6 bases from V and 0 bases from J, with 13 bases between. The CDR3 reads CASTPYLDSYNEQFF. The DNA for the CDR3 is TGTGCCAGCACTCCTTATCTGGACTCCTACAATGAGCAGTTCTTC.

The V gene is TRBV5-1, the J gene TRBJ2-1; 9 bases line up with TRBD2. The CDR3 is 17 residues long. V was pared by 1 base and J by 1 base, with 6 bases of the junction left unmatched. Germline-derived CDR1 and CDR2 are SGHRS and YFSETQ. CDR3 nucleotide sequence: TGCGCCAGCAGCTTGAATCCTAGCGGGACGTCCTACAATGAGCAGTTCTTC. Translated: CASSLNPSGTSYNEQFF.

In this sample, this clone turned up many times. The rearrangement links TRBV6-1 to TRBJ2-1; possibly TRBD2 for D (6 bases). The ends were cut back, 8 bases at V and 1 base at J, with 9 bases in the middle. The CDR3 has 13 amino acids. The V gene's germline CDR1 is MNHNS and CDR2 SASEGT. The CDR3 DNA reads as TGTGCCAGCGGGAGGATTTCCTACAATGAGCAGTTCTTC. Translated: CASGRISYNEQFF.

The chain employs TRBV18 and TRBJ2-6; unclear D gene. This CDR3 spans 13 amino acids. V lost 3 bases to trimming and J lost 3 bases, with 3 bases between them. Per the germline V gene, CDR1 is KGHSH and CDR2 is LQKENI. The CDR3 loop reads CASSPFGANVLTF. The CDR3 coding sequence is TGTGCCAGCTCACCTTTTGGGGCCAACGTCCTGACTTTC.

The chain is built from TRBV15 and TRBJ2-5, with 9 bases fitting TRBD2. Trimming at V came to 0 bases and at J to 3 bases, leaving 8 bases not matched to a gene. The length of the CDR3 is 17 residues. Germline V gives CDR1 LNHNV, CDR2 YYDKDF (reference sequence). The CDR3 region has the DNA TGTGCCACCAGCAGAGATCCGGTAGCGGGAGTAAAAGAGACCCAGTACTTC. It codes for CATSRDPVAGVKETQYF.

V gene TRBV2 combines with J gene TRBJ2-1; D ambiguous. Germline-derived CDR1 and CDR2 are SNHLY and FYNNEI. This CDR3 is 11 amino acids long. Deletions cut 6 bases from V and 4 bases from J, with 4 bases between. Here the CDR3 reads CASSYYNEQFF. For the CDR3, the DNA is TGTGCCAGCAGCTATTACAATGAGCAGTTCTTC.

The CDR3 DNA is TGTGCCAGCTCAAGGTCCGGAAATGAGCAGTTCTTC. Translating it yields CASSRSGNEQFF. V is TRBV18 and J is TRBJ2-1; D is unclear. The V gene's germline CDR1 is KGHSH and CDR2 LQKENI. The CDR3 length is 12 residues. Trimming took 5 bases from V and 7 from J, leaving 9 bases between them.

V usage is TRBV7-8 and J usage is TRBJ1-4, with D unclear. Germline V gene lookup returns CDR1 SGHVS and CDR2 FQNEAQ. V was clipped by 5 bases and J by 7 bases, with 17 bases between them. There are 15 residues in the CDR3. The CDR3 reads CASSITIGQSEKLFF. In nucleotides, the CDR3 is TGTGCCAGCAGCATCACGATAGGGCAGTCTGAAAAACTGTTTTTT. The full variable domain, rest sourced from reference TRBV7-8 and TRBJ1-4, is GAGVSQSPRYKVAKRGQDVALRCDPISGHVSLFWYQQALGQGPEFLTYFQNEAQLDKSGLPSDRFFAERPEGSVSTLKIQRTQQEDSAVYLCASSITIGQSEKLFFGSGTQLSVL.

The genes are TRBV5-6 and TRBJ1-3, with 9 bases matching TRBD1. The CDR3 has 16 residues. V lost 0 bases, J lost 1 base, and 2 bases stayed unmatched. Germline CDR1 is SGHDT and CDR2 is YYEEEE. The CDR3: CASSLATGGSGNTIYF. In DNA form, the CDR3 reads TGTGCCAGCAGCTTGGCGACAGGGGGATCTGGAAACACCATATATTTT.

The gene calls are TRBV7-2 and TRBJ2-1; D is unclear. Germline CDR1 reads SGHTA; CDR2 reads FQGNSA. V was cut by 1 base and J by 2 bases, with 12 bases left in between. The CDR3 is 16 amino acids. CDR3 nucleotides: TGTGCCAGCAGCTTAGTGATAGGGCACCCCTACAATGAGCAGTTCTTC. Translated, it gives CASSLVIGHPYNEQFF. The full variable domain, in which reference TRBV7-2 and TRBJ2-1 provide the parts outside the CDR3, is GAGVSQSPSNKVTEKGKDVELRCDPISGHTALYWYRQSLGQGLEFLIYFQGNSAPDKSGLPSDRFSAERTGGSVSTLTIQRTQQEDSAVYLCASSLVIGHPYNEQFFGPGTRLTVL.

This CDR3 is CASSQSIDQPQHF. The CDR3 DNA follows: TGTGCCAGCAGCCAATCGATCGATCAGCCCCAGCATTTT. V is TRBV16 and J is TRBJ1-5; no clear D gene. The V gene lost 0 bases and the J gene lost 5 bases, with 5 bases spanning the gap. Germline CDR1 and CDR2: KGHSY and FQNENV. The CDR3 has 13 amino acids.

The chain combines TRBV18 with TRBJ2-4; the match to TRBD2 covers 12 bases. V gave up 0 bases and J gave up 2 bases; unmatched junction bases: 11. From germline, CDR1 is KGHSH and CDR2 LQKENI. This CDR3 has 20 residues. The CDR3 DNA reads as TGTGCCAGCTCACCACCGTCTGCTAGCGGGAGGGGGAGACCCAAAAACATTCAGTACTTC. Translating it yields CASSPPSASGRGRPKNIQYF. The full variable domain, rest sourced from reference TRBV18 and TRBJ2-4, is NAGVMQNPRHLVRRRGQEARLRCSPMKGHSHVYWYRQLPEEGLKFMVYLQKENIIDESGMPKERFSAEFPKEGPSILRIQQVVRGDSAAYFCASSPPSASGRGRPKNIQYFGAGTRLSVL.

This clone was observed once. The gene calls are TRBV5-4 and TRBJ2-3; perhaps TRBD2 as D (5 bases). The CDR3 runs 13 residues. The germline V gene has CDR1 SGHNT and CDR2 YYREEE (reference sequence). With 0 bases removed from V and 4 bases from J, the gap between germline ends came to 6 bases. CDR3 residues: CASSLAGADTQYF. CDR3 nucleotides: TGTGCCAGCAGCTTGGCCGGGGCAGATACGCAGTATTTT. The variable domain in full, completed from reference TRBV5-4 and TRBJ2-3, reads ETGVTQSPTHLIKTRGQQVTLRCSSQSGHNTVSWYQQALGQGPQFIFQYYREEENGRGNFPPRFSGLQFPNYSSELNVNALELDDSALYLCASSLAGADTQYFGPGTRLTVL.

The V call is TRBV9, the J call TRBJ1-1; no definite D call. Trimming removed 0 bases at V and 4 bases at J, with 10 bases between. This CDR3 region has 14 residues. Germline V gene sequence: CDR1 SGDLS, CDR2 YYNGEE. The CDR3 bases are TGTGCCAGCAGCGTAGGGAGTCGTAGCACTGAAGCTTTCTTT. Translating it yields CASSVGSRSTEAFF.

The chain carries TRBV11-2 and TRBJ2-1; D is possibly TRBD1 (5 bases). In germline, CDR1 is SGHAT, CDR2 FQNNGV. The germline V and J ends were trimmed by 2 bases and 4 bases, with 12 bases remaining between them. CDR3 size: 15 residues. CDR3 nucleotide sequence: TGTGCCAGCAGCTTAAATATTGACAGTTACAATGAGCAGTTCTTC. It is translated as CASSLNIDSYNEQFF.

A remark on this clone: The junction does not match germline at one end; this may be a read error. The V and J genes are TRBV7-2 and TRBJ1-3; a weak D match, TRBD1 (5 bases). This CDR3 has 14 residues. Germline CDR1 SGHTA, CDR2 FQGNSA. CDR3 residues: CASSLATAGNTIYF. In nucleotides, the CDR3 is TGTGCCAGCAGCCTAGCGACAGCTGGAAACACCATATATTTT.

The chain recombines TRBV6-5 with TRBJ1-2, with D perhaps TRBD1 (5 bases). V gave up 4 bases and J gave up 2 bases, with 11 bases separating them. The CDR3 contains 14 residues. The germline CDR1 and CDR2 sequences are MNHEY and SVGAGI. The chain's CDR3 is CASSSGARNYGYTF. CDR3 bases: TGTGCCAGCAGTTCCGGGGCTCGAAACTATGGCTACACCTTC.

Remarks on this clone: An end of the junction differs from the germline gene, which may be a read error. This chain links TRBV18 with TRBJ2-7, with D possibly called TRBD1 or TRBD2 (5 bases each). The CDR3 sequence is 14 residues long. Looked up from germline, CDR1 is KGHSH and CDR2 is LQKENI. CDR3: CASSPQPIGAEQYF. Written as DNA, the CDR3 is TGTGCCAGCTCGCCACAACCCATCGGGGCCGAGCAGTACTTC.

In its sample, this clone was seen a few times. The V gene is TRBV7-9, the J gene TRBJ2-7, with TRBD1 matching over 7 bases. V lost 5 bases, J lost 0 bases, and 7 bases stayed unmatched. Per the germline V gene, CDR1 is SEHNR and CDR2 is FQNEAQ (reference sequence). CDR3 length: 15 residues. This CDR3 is CASSPGTALSYEQYF. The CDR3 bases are TGTGCCAGCAGCCCCGGGACAGCCCTCTCCTACGAGCAGTACTTC.

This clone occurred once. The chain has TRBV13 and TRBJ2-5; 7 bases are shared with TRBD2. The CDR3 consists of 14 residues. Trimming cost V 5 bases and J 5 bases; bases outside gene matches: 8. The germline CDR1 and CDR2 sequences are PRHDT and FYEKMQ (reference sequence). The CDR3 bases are TGTGCCAGCAGCAGAGACCGCGGGGGTGAGACCCAGTACTTC. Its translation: CASSRDRGGETQYF.

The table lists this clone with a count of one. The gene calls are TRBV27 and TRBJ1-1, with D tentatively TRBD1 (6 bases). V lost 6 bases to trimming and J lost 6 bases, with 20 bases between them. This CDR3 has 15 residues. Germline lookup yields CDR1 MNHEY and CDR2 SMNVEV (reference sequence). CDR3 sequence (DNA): TGTGCCAGCAGCGATGCCATCAGGGGACCCTCTGAAGCTTTCTTT. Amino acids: CASSDAIRGPSEAFF.

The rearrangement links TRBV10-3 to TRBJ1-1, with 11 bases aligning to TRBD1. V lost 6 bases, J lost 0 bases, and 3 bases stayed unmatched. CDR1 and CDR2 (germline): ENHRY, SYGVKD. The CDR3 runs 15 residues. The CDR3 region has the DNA TGTGCCATCAGCGGGACAGGGGGTGTGAACACTGAAGCTTTCTTT. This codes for CAISGTGGVNTEAFF.

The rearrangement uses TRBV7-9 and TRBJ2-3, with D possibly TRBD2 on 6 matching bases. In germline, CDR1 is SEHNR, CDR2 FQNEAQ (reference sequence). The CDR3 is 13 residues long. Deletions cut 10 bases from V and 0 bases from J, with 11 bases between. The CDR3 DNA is TGTGCCACAGGAAGCGGGAGCACAGATACGCAGTATTTT. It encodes CATGSGSTDTQYF.

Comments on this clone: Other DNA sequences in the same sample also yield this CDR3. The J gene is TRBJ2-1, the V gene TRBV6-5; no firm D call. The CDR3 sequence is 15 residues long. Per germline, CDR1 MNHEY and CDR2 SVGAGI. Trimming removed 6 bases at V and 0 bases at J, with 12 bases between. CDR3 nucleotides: TGTGCCAGCAGCTTAACTTCGAGCTCCTACAATGAGCAGTTCTTC. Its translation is CASSLTSSSYNEQFF.

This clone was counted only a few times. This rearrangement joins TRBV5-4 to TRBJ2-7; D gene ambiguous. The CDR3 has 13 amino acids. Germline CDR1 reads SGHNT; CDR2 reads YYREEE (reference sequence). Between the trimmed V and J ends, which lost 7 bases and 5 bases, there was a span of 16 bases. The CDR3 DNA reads TGTGCCAGCCACAAAGACCCACTGGACGAGCAGTACTTC. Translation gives CASHKDPLDEQYF.